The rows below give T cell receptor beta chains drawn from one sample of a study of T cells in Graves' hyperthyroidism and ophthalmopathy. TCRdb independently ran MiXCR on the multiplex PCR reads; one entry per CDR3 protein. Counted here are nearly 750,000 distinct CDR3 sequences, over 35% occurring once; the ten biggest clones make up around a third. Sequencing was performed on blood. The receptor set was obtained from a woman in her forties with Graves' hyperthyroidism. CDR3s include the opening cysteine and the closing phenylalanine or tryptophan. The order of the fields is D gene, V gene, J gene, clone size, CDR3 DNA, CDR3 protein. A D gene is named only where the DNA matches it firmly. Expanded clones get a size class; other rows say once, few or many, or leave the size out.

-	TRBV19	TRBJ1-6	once	TGTGCCTGGAGTTCCGGGCCCTTTGGTTCACCCCTCCACTTT	CAWSSGPFGSPLHF
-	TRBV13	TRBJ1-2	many	TGTGCCAGCAGCTTAGGCGCAGGGAGGAAGGACACCTTC	CASSLGAGRKDTF
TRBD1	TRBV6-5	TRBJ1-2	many	TGTGCCAGCAGCCATCGGGACAGGGGTTGGGAGGGCTACACCTTC	CASSHRDRGWEGYTF
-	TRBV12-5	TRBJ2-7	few	TGTGCCAGCAGTTACGAGTGGGACACCTTATACGAGCAGTACTTC	CASSYEWDTLYEQYF
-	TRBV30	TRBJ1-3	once	TGTGCCTGGGTGCCCCTGCCACGGTACACCATATATTTT	CAWVPLPRYTIYF
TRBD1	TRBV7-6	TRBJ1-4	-	TGTGCCAGCAGCACCGGGACAGCGGAAAAACTGTTTTTT	CASSTGTAEKLFF
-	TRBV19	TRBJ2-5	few	TGTGCCAGTAGGATGGCGGGGACGGAGACCCAGTACTTC	CASRMAGTETQYF
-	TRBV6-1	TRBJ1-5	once	TGTGCCAGCAGTAAGATCAGGGATGGCAATCAGCCCCAGCATTTT	CASSKIRDGNQPQHF
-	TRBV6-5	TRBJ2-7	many	TGTGCCAGCAGTTACCCTGGGAGCTCCTACGAGCAGTACTTC	CASSYPGSSYEQYF
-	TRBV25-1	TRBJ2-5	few	TGTGCTGGCGGAGAGGGGGAGACCCAGTACTTC	CAGGEGETQYF
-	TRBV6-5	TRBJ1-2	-	TGTGCCAGCAGTAACTCGTACGGGGAGTTCGCCGCCATAGATTTC	CASSNSYGEFAAIDF
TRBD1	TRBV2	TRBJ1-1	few	TGTGCCAGCAGGGACAGGTTTGGACTGAACACTGAAGCTTTCTTT	CASRDRFGLNTEAFF
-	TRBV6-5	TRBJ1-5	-	TGTGCCAGCACCGGGCGGGCAGGGTATAGCAATCAGCCCCAGCATTTT	CASTGRAGYSNQPQHF
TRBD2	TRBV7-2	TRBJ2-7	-	TGTGCCACCACCACTGGGGGGGAAGGAGCCTACGAGCAGTACTTC	CATTTGGEGAYEQYF
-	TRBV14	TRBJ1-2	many	TGTGCCAGCAGCCAGGCGATTAACTATGGCTACACCTTC	CASSQAINYGYTF
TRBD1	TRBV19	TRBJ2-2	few	TGTGCCAGTGCGTACAGGGGAACGGACACCGGGGAGCTGTTTTTT	CASAYRGTDTGELFF
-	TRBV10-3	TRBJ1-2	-	TGTGCCATCACCGAACGGGACGCAGACTATGGCTACACCTTC	CAITERDADYGYTF
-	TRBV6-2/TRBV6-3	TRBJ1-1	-	TGTGCCAGCAGTTTACCCCTCGCATTGAACACTGAAGCTTTCTTT	CASSLPLALNTEAFF
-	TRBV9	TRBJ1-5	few	TGTGCCAGCAGCGAGACAGCTAATCAGCCCCAGCATTTT	CASSETANQPQHF
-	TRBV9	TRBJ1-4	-	TGTGCCAGCAGCGCCCTCGGGACAACCTCTGAAAAACTGTTTTTT	CASSALGTTSEKLFF
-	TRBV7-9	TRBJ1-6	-	TGTGCCAGCAGCTTAACAGGAGAGAATTCACCCCTCCACTTT	CASSLTGENSPLHF
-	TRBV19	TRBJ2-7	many	TGTGCCAGTAGTGCCACAGCGAGCGCCGACGAGCAGTACTTC	CASSATASADEQYF
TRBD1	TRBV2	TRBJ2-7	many	TGTGCCAGCAAAGGAGAGACAGGGGCTTACTACGAGCAGTACTTC	CASKGETGAYYEQYF
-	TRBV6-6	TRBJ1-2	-	TGTGCCAGCAGTTACTTGCAGAGAGCGATGGGCTACACCTTC	CASSYLQRAMGYTF
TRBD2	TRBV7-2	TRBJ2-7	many	TGTGCCAGCACCGCAGGGCGGGGGGCTTCCTACGAGCAGTACTTC	CASTAGRGASYEQYF
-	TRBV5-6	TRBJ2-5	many	TGTGCCAGCAGGACGCTTGGACCTAAAGAGACCCAGTACTTC	CASRTLGPKETQYF
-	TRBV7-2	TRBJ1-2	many	TGTGCCAGCAGCCCAGGGAGCGCTAACTATGGCTACACCTTC	CASSPGSANYGYTF
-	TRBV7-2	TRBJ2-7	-	TGTGCCAGCAGCTTGGTTGGTGGGACTGGGGCCTACGAGCAGTACTTC	CASSLVGGTGAYEQYF
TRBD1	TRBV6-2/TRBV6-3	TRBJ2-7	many	TGTGCCAGCAGGGGGACAGAGAGGACTCGGCAGTACTTC	CASRGTERTRQYF
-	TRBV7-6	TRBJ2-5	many	TGTGCCAGCAGTCCCACCCGAGAGACCCAGTACTTC	CASSPTRETQYF
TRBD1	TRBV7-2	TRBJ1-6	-	TGTGCCAGCAGCTATTACAGGGGGAATTCACCCCTCCACTTT	CASSYYRGNSPLHF
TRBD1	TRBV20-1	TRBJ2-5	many	TGCAGTGCTTTTGACAGGGGGCGGGGAGAGACCCAGTACTTC	CSAFDRGRGETQYF
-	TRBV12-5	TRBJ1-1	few	TGTGCTAGTGGTTTGGGGAGAGGCACTGAAGCTTTCTTT	CASGLGRGTEAFF
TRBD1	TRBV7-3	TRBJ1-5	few	TGTGCCAGCAGCTCCATGGGACAGGACAATCAGCCCCAGCATTTT	CASSSMGQDNQPQHF
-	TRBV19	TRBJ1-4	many	TGTGCCAGTATGACGGTCGGCCATGAAAAACTGTTTTTT	CASMTVGHEKLFF
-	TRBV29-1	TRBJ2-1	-	TGCAGCGTTGATTCGGACCGCTGGAATGAGCAGTTCTTC	CSVDSDRWNEQFF
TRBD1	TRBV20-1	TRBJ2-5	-	TGCAGTGTGGGACAGGGGCGGAACGAGACCCAGTACTTC	CSVGQGRNETQYF
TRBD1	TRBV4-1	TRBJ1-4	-	TGCGCCAGCAGCGAGACAGGGATCGACGGTGAAAAACTGTTTTTT	CASSETGIDGEKLFF
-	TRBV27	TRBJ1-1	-	TGTGCCAGCAGTCCCCCTTTGGCAGGGTCAGCTTTCTTT	CASSPPLAGSAFF
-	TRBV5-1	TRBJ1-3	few	TGCGCCAGCAGCTTACGGGCTAACCTGAACACCATATATTTT	CASSLRANLNTIYF
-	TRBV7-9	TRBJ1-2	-	TGTGCCAGCACCCCCGGAGGGAAGCGAGGCTACACCTTC	CASTPGGKRGYTF
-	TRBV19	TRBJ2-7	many	TGTGCCAGTAGTTCAAGGGGTGAGAGCGAGCAGTACTTC	CASSSRGESEQYF
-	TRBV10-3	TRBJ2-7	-	TGTGCCATCCTGGTCCTACACGGCGGGGGCTTCTACGGGCAGTACTTC	CAILVLHGGGFYGQYF
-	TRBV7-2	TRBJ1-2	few	TGTGCCAGCAGCACCCCTGACTATGGCTACACCTTC	CASSTPDYGYTF
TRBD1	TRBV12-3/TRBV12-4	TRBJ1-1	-	TGTGCCAGCATTGGGTGGACAGGGATTTCGGGGAACACTGAAGCTTTCTTT	CASIGWTGISGNTEAFF
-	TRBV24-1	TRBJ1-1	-	TGTGCCACCAGTGACACCAAGACAGGGAACACTGAAGCTTTCTTT	CATSDTKTGNTEAFF
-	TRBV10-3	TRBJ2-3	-	TGTGCCATCAGTGAGCGAACACCCGACAGCACAGATACGCAGTATTTT	CAISERTPDSTDTQYF
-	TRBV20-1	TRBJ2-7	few	TGCAGTGCCTCGACCGGGGGAGGCTCCTACGAGCAGTACTTC	CSASTGGGSYEQYF
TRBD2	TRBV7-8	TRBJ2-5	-	TGTGCCAGCAGCGCGCGTTGGGGGGGATTTCAGGAGACCCAGTACTTC	CASSARWGGFQETQYF
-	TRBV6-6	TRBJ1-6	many	TGTGCCACAGGACAGCGCTATAATTCACCCCTCCACTTT	CATGQRYNSPLHF
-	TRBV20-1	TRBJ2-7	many	TGCAGTGCGCAGACGCGGTCCAGCTCCTACGAGCAGTACTTC	CSAQTRSSSYEQYF
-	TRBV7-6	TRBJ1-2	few	TGTGCCAGCAGCCTAACGGACAGAGGTTCCTATGGCTACACCTTC	CASSLTDRGSYGYTF
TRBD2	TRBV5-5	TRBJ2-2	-	TGTGCCAGCAGCAAAACTAGCGGGGGGAACACCGGGGAGCTGTTTTTT	CASSKTSGGNTGELFF
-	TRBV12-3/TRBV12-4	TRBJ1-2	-	TGTGCCAGCAGTATCCGGACGGAGAATTATGGCTACACCTTC	CASSIRTENYGYTF
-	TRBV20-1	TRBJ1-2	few	TGCAGTGCTAGAGATTACCGGACGGATAACTATGGCTACACCTTC	CSARDYRTDNYGYTF